The present T cell receptor beta chain was sequenced within a study of T cells expressing NK-cell markers. Turning to the study itself: Each TCR beta repertoire originated in sorted T cells that were CD3+CD56+NKG2C+, CD3+CD56+NKG2C- or CD3+CD56-NKG2C+. Findings and caveats of the study: Dominant NKG2C+ clonotypes in a handful of donors made up roughly 1.0-7.0% of CD8+ T cells.

From its re-call of the 5' RACE reads, TCRdb lists each CDR3 protein once, without DNA. Its clone listing holds more than 250,000 distinct CDR3 sequences. Remarks on this clonotype: Its matching antigen is unknown.

This CDR3 spans 13 amino acids. In germline, CDR1 is DFQATT, CDR2 SNEGSKA (reference sequence). Source material: blood T cells: a sorted CD56 or NKG2C T cell subset, CD4+ or CD8+ T cells, or bulk PBMC T cells (not recorded which). This chain links TRBV20-1 with TRBJ2-5. The source of this sequence is a man between 18 and 35 years old in good health. CDR3 amino acids: CSASLVLQETQYF.